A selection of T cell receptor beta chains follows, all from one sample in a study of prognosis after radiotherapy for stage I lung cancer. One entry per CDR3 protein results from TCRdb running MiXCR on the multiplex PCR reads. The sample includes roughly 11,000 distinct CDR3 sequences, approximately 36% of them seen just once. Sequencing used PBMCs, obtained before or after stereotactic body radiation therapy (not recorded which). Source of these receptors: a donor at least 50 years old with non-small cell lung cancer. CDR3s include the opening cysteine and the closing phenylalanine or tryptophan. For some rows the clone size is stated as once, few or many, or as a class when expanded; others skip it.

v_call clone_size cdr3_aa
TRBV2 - CASSQSVPSYEQYF
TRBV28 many CASSLSDQETQYF
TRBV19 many CASSGLGGTFEAQHF
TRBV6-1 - CASRPGTSGGEETQYF
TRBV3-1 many CASTDQGSYEQYF
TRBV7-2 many CASSLETGLSNQPQHF
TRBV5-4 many CASSPNRTSQETQYF
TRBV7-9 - CASSFLGTSGVSSYNEQFF
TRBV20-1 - CSARRRPFREVNEQFF
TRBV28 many CASSLSLKGTQYF
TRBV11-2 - CASSSTGQGAGYEQFF
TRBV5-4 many CASSRPGGGNSPLHF
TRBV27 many CASSFGRGIYNEQFF
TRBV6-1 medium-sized CARTTSGNRQGSYEQYF
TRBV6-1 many CASRNVGEKLFF
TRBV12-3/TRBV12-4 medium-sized CASSWTGIQETQYF
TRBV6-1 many CASSKGQGYGYTF
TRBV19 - CASSKQGDGNTIYF
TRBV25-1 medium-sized CASSENNRGTYEQYF
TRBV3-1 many CASSQTGQGYNSPLHF
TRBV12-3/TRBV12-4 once CASSVGSNQPQHF
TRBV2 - CASNRVGGNQPQHF